These 5 T cell receptor beta chains originate from one sample sequenced in a study of blood T cell repertoires in COVID-19. The method was immunoSEQ multiplex PCR; TCRdb's version includes in-frame clones alone and lacks a portion of them. The sample records 150,000 to 170,000 clones, roughly 84% being singletons. The source material was peripheral blood. The receptor source for this set is a woman aged 60-75 years with COVID-19, enrolled during active disease.

V and J are TRBV3-1 (or the pseudogene TRBV3-2) and TRBJ1-5; TRBD1 matches 8 bases. Per germline, CDR1 LGHDT and CDR2 YNNKEL (reference sequence). With V trimmed by 1 base and J by 2 bases, 4 bases remained unmatched. This CDR3 comprises 16 residues. CDR3 amino acids: CASSQGAGGGNQPQHF. CDR3 in DNA: TGTGCCAGCAGCCAAGGGGCAGGGGGCGGCAATCAGCCCCAGCATTTT.

The chain has TRBV28 and TRBJ1-1; 7 nucleotides line up with TRBD1. The V gene's germline CDR1 is MDHEN and CDR2 SYDVKM. V was clipped by 6 bases and J by 6 bases; unmatched bases: 1. The CDR3 has 11 amino acids. The CDR3, as DNA: TGTGCCAGCAGCAGGGGGGCTGAAGCTTTCTTT. It specifies CASSRGAEAFF.

The genes are TRBV7-9 and TRBJ2-2; a weak D match, TRBD2 (6 bases). The germline V gene has CDR1 SEHNR and CDR2 FQNEAQ (reference sequence). This CDR3 spans 15 amino acids. The ends were cut back, 11 bases at V and 4 bases at J, with 20 bases in the middle. The CDR3: CAFFPGLLITGELFF. For the CDR3, the DNA is TGTGCCTTCTTCCCGGGACTCCTGATCACCGGGGAGCTGTTTTTT.

The rearrangement links TRBV18 to TRBJ1-1; 9 positions match TRBD1. This CDR3 has 16 residues. With V trimmed by 3 bases and J by 1 base, 6 bases remained unmatched. Germline V lookup: CDR1 KGHSH, CDR2 LQKENI. The CDR3 loop is CASSPRQGEGNTEAFF. For the CDR3, the DNA is TGTGCCAGCTCACCCCGACAGGGGGAGGGGAACACTGAAGCTTTCTTT.

This rearrangement joins TRBV5-4 to TRBJ1-2, with a weak D call TRBD1 (5 bases). This CDR3 contains 16 residues. The germline V gene has CDR1 SGHNT and CDR2 YYREEE (reference sequence). V was shortened by 0 bases and J by 8 bases, with 20 bases between the two germline ends. In DNA, the CDR3 is TGTGCCAGCAGCTTGGGGGGCAGGGCACCTACGGAGGGCTACACCTTC. Its translation: CASSLGGRAPTEGYTF.